This entry lists 13 T cell receptor beta chains sequenced from one sample in a study of T cells after yellow fever vaccination. TCRdb recomputed calls from the 5' RACE reads with MiXCR, one row per CDR3 protein. Of more than 15,000 distinct CDR3 sequences in the sample, about 4.1% were seen once. The input for sequencing was PBMCs, either bulk or a sorted T-cell subset (CD4+, CD8+, memory, or dextramer-sorted; not recorded which), taken 15 days after the yellow fever booster vaccination. The receptors were sampled from a man aged 30-40 years who received the YFV17D yellow fever vaccine.

In this sample, this clonotype is medium-sized. The V call is TRBV13, the J call TRBJ1-1; D uncertain. V was cut by 0 bases and J by 6 bases, with 14 bases left in between. The CDR3 has 15 residues. The germline V gene encodes CDR1 PRHDT and CDR2 FYEKMQ (reference sequence). CDR3 nucleotides: TGTGCCAGCAGCTTAGGCAGTGTTCGGCGCGCTGAAGCTTTCTTT. It specifies CASSLGSVRRAEAFF. The variable domain in full, with the rest retrieved from reference TRBV13 and TRBJ1-1, is AAGVIQSPRHLIKEKRETATLKCYPIPRHDTVYWYQQGPGQDPQFLISFYEKMQSDKGSIPDRFSAQQFSDYHSELNMSSLELGDSALYFCASSLGSVRRAEAFFGQGTRLTVV.

There are many counts of this clonotype. The J gene is TRBJ2-7, the V gene TRBV2; D gene uncertain. The germline V and J ends were trimmed by 2 bases and 7 bases, with 21 bases remaining between them. The germline V gene has CDR1 SNHLY and CDR2 FYNNEI. This CDR3 is built from 16 residues. The CDR3, as DNA: TGTGCCAGCAGTGAACGGGCCGTCGCGGTTAGAGATGAGCAGTACTTC. Its protein product is CASSERAVAVRDEQYF.

There are many counts of this clonotype. The V call is TRBV19, the J call TRBJ1-5; D unclear. Trimming stripped 2 bases from V and 2 bases from J, with 10 bases between. The CDR3 runs to 15 residues. Germline assignment: CDR1 LNHDA and CDR2 SQIVND (reference sequence). The CDR3 protein is CASSIFDSGNQPQHF. CDR3 coding DNA: TGTGCCAGTAGTATATTTGATTCCGGCAATCAGCCCCAGCATTTT.

In this sample, this clonotype turned up many times. J is TRBJ2-2 and V is TRBV7-9; 10 nucleotides align to TRBD2. CDR1 and CDR2 from the germline V gene are SEHNR and FQNEAQ (reference sequence). This CDR3 is built from 16 residues. V gave up 5 bases and J gave up 4 bases; unmatched junction bases: 7. DNA for the CDR3: TGTGCCAGCAGCAATGGACTAGCGGTTCTCACCGGGGAGCTGTTTTTT. The encoded protein is CASSNGLAVLTGELFF.

The table lists this clonotype with many counts. The chain employs TRBV9 and TRBJ2-2; 9 bases are a match to TRBD2. CDR1 and CDR2 (germline): SGDLS, YYNGEE. The CDR3 extends over 14 amino acids. Trimming removed 1 base from V and 5 bases from J; junction bases left unmatched: 0. The chain's CDR3 is CASSVLAGTGELFF. Here the CDR3 DNA reads TGTGCCAGCAGCGTACTAGCGGGGACCGGGGAGCTGTTTTTT.

This clonotype was detected ten times or more. The gene calls are TRBV5-4 and TRBJ1-1; D gene ambiguous. Germline CDR1 SGHNT, CDR2 YYREEE (reference sequence). The CDR3 consists of 13 residues. V was trimmed by 0 bases and J by 6 bases, leaving 9 bases between them. The CDR3 nucleotides read TGTGCCAGCAGCTTGGCGGGCGGTTCTGAAGCTTTCTTT. Protein sequence: CASSLAGGSEAFF. The full variable domain, its missing parts supplied by reference TRBV5-4 and TRBJ1-1, is ETGVTQSPTHLIKTRGQQVTLRCSSQSGHNTVSWYQQALGQGPQFIFQYYREEENGRGNFPPRFSGLQFPNYSSELNVNALELDDSALYLCASSLAGGSEAFFGQGTRLTVV.

This clonotype has ten or more counts. The gene calls are TRBV29-1 and TRBJ1-1; D perhaps matches TRBD1 (6 bases). V was pared by 6 bases and J by 7 bases, with 21 bases between. Looked up from germline, CDR1 is SQVTM and CDR2 is ANQGSEA. The length of the CDR3 is 14 residues. This CDR3 is CSVSPGGGASEAFF. The CDR3 nucleotides are TGCAGCGTCTCTCCCGGGGGGGGGGCGAGTGAAGCTTTCTTT.

This clonotype has at least ten counts. V gene TRBV28 combines with J gene TRBJ2-2; TRBD1 or TRBD2 may be the D gene (6 bases each). Trimming stripped 7 bases from V and 5 bases from J, with 11 bases between. Germline V gene lookup returns CDR1 MDHEN and CDR2 SYDVKM. CDR3 size: 13 residues. This CDR3 is CASNGGGTGELFF. The CDR3 DNA sequence: TGTGCCAGCAACGGAGGGGGGACCGGGGAGCTGTTTTTT.

This clonotype was observed many times. The rearrangement links TRBV11-2 to TRBJ1-4; 7 bases are a match to TRBD1. CDR1 is SGHAT and CDR2 is FQNNGV in the germline V gene. CDR3 length: 14 amino acids. V trimming: 0 bases; J trimming: 10 bases; junction bases outside the gene matches: 5. The CDR3 sequence: CASSLEPGQRKLFF. CDR3 nucleotide sequence: TGTGCCAGCAGCTTAGAGCCGGGACAGAGAAAACTGTTTTTT.

This clonotype is medium-sized within its sample. The chain joins TRBV25-1 to TRBJ2-7; D call uncertain. Germline CDR1 MGHDK, CDR2 SYGVNS. V was trimmed by 3 bases and J by 6 bases, leaving 6 bases between them. This CDR3 is built from 11 residues. The CDR3 coding sequence is TGTGCCAGCAGTGATGGCGGCGAGCAGTACTTC. Protein: CASSDGGEQYF.

This clonotype was seen at least ten times. J is TRBJ1-5 and V is TRBV4-3, with D perhaps matching TRBD1 (6 bases). This CDR3 has 16 residues. Germline loops: CDR1 LGHNA, CDR2 YSLEER. V was shortened by 0 bases and J by 4 bases, with 13 bases between the two germline ends. CDR3 DNA: TGCGCCAGCAGCCAAGATCGGGGGCAACCGAATCAGCCCCAGCATTTT. This encodes CASSQDRGQPNQPQHF.

Ten or more counts support this clonotype. This sequence joins TRBV7-9 and TRBJ2-1, with 9 bases matching TRBD2. The CDR3 sequence is 17 residues long. The trim removed 0 bases at V and 4 bases at J, leaving 7 bases unmatched. The germline gives CDR1 SEHNR, CDR2 FQNEAQ (reference sequence). Here the CDR3 DNA reads TGTGCCAGCAGCTTAGCCCTCCTGAGCGGGGGGTACAATGAGCAGTTCTTC. It translates to CASSLALLSGGYNEQFF.

This clonotype is categorized as medium-sized. The rearrangement joins TRBV5-1 to TRBJ1-1; TRBD1 aligns across 8 bases. Germline lookup yields CDR1 SGHRS and CDR2 YFSETQ. The CDR3 has 14 residues. Trimming at V came to 0 bases and at J to 8 bases, leaving 6 bases not matched to a gene. Here the CDR3 DNA reads TGCGCCAGCAGCTTGGTAGAACAGGGGGACGAAGCTTTCTTT. It yields the protein CASSLVEQGDEAFF.